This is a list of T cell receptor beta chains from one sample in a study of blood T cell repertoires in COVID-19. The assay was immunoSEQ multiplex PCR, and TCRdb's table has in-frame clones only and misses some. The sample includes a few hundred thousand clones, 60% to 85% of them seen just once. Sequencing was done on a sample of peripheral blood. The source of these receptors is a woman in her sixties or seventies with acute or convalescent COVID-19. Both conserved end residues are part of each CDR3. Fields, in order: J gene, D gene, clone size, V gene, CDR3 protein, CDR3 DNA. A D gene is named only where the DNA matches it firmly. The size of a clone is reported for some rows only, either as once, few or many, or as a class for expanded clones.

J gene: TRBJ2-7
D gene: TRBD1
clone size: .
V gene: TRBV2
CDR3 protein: CASNGDRGYEQYF
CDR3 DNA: TGTGCCAGCAATGGGGACAGGGGCTACGAGCAGTACTTC

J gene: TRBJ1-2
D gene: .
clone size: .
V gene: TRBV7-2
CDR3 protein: CASIPRGETLWGYTF
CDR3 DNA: TGTGCCAGCATCCCGAGAGGCGAGACGCTTTGGGGCTACACCTTC

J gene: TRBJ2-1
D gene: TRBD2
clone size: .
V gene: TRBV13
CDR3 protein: CASSQRASGGGNEQFF
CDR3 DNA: TGTGCCAGCAGCCAAAGGGCTAGCGGGGGAGGTAATGAGCAGTTCTTC

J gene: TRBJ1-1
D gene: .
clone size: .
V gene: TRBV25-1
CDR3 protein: CASSEVVRGEAFF
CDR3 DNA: TGTGCCAGCAGTGAAGTTGTCAGGGGTGAAGCTTTCTTT

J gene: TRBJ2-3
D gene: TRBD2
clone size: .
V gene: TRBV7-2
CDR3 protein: CASSSWRGGDTQYF
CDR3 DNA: TGTGCCAGCAGCTCGTGGCGGGGAGGGGATACGCAGTATTTT

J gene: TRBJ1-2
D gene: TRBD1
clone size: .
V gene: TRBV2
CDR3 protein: CAGYKLSGGGYTF
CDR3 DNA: TGTGCCGGGTACAAACTTTCAGGGGGCGGCTACACCTTC

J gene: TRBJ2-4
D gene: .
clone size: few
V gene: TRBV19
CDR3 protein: CASRPGPKDIQYF
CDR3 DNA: TGTGCCAGTAGGCCTGGGCCCAAAGACATTCAGTACTTC

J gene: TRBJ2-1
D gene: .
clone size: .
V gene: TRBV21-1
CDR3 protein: CASSGGPHFNEQFF
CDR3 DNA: TGTGCCAGCAGCGGGGGCCCGCATTTCAATGAGCAGTTCTTC

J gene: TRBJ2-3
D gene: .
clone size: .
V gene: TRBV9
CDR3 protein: CASSASREDTQYF
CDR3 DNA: TGTGCCAGCAGCGCCTCTCGGGAAGATACGCAGTATTTT

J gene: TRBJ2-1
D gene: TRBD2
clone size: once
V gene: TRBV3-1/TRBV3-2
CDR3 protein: CASSQDTGGQDEQFF
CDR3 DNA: TGTGCCAGCAGCCAAGATACGGGGGGGCAGGATGAGCAGTTCTTC

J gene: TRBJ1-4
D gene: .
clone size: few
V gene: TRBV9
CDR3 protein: CASSVDPQPLNEKLFF
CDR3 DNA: TGTGCCAGCAGCGTAGATCCACAGCCTCTTAATGAAAAACTGTTTTTT

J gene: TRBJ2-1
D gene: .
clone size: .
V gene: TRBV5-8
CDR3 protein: CASSLGPEEQFF
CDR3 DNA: TGTGCCAGCAGCTTGGGGCCAGAAGAGCAGTTCTTC

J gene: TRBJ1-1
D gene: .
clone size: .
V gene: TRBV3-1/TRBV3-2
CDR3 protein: CASSQAARTEAFF
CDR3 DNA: TGTGCCAGCAGCCAGGCGGCGCGTACTGAAGCTTTCTTT